Presented here are 24 T cell receptor beta chains from one specimen sequenced in a study of blood T cells in healthy people across ages. The second PCR ran about 6 to 12 cycles with a sample-barcoded 5' primer and J-beta primers. MiXCR was run by TCRdb on the 5' RACE reads, yielding one entry per CDR3 protein. The sample carries about 1.7 million distinct CDR3 sequences, over 25% recorded once. Sequenced input: blood. Every receptor here comes from a woman in her twenties or thirties in good health.

This clonotype appeared many times. The chain joins TRBV7-2 to TRBJ2-7; 8 nucleotides line up with TRBD1. There are 14 residues in the CDR3. V dropped 4 bases and J dropped 4; count of bases not matched to a gene: 6. Germline CDR1 reads SGHTA; CDR2 reads FQGNSA. CDR3 in amino acids: CASSSSGQGYEQYF. The CDR3 region has the DNA TGTGCCAGCAGCTCATCAGGACAGGGATACGAGCAGTACTTC.

This chain joins TRBV29-1 and TRBJ2-1; a possible D gene is TRBD1 (5 bases). Germline-derived CDR1 and CDR2 are SQVTM and ANQGSEA. The V end lost 6 bases, the J end lost 5 bases, and 14 bases lay between the germline ends. The CDR3 consists of 13 residues. The CDR3 loop is CSVRRVLDNEQFF. In nucleotides, the CDR3 is TGCAGCGTCCGCAGGGTTCTGGACAATGAGCAGTTCTTC.

The chain has TRBV7-9 and TRBJ2-1, with D possibly being TRBD2 (5 bases). Trimming removed 4 bases from V and 4 bases from J, with 14 bases in between. CDR3 length: 15 amino acids. Per germline, CDR1 SEHNR and CDR2 FQNEAQ (reference sequence). The CDR3 loop is CASSYLRTGYNEQFF. The CDR3 nucleotides read TGTGCCAGCAGCTACCTAAGGACTGGGTACAATGAGCAGTTCTTC.

This clonotype was seen a few times. The rearrangement joins TRBV6-6 to TRBJ2-1; a possible D gene is TRBD2 (6 bases). The closer fit of TRBJ2-7 to the DNA end suggests the J call may be wrong. This CDR3 comprises 15 residues. Germline V gives CDR1 MNHNY, CDR2 SVGAGI (reference sequence). The DNA for the CDR3 is TGTGCCAGCAGTTACGGGGGGAACTCCTACAATGAGCAGTACTTC. Its protein product is CASSYGGNSYNEQYF.

The chain combines TRBV10-3 with TRBJ2-1, with D unresolved. V lost 4 bases, J lost 5 bases, and 9 bases lay in between. Germline CDR1 ENHRY, CDR2 SYGVKD. The CDR3 length is 13 residues. The CDR3 coding sequence is TGTGCCATCAGTGCCCATGGGGACAATGAGCAGTTCTTC. Amino acids: CAISAHGDNEQFF.

At least ten counts were recorded for this clonotype. The gene calls are TRBV7-3 and TRBJ2-3; TRBD2 matches 9 bases. V dropped 5 bases and J dropped 6; count of bases not matched to a gene: 9. The CDR3 runs 15 residues. Germline V gene data show CDR1 as SGHTA and CDR2 as FQGTGA. The CDR3 loop reads CASSPSGGRGDTQYF. The CDR3 nucleotides are TGTGCCAGCAGCCCCAGCGGGGGGCGCGGGGATACGCAGTATTTT.

There are a few counts of this clonotype. A much larger clone lies one base from this, so it may be a read error. The chain combines TRBV29-1 with TRBJ2-3; 8 positions match TRBD1. CDR1 is SQVTM and CDR2 is ANQGSEA in the germline V gene. CDR3 size: 12 residues. J lost 5 bases, V lost 4 bases, and 2 bases had no gene match. The CDR3 sequence is CSVGDRGDTQYF. CDR3 bases: TGCAGCGTTGGCGACAGGGGAGATACGCAGTATTTT.

Details on this clonotype: A clone one base away is much larger, so this may be a read error. V and J are TRBV29-1 and TRBJ2-1, with 8 bases fitting TRBD1. CDR3 length: 13 amino acids. The ends lost 4 bases at V and 9 bases at J; junction bases unmatched: 8. Germline V gene lookup returns CDR1 SQVTM and CDR2 ANQGSEA. Here the CDR3 reads CSVGGDRWGEQFF. The CDR3, as DNA: TGCAGCGTTGGAGGGGACAGGTGGGGTGAGCAGTTCTTC.

The V call is TRBV5-1, the J call TRBJ2-4; possible D gene TRBD2, 6 bases. CDR3 length: 15 residues. The V end was cut by 4 bases, the J end by 3 bases, with 14 bases between. Germline CDR1 SGHRS, CDR2 YFSETQ. The CDR3 loop reads CASSGRPRGKNIQYF. The CDR3 DNA reads as TGCGCCAGCAGCGGGAGGCCGAGGGGCAAAAACATTCAGTACTTC. Together with reference TRBV5-1 and TRBJ2-4, the CDR3 gives the full variable domain: KAGVTQTPRYLIKTRGQQVTLSCSPISGHRSVSWYQQTPGQGLQFLFEYFSETQRNKGNFPGRFSGRQFSNSRSEMNVSTLELGDSALYLCASSGRPRGKNIQYFGAGTRLSVL.

This clonotype was seen a single time. The V call is TRBV20-1, the J call TRBJ2-7; a possible D gene is TRBD2 (5 bases). Germline V gene lookup returns CDR1 DFQATT and CDR2 SNEGSKA (reference sequence). The CDR3 covers 14 residues. V lost 5 bases and J 5 bases, leaving 19 bases between the germline ends. CDR3 protein: CSARGSHNENEQYF. The CDR3 DNA reads TGCAGTGCTCGCGGGTCACATAATGAGAACGAGCAGTACTTC.

This clonotype has at least ten counts. The chain employs TRBV11-2 and TRBJ2-5; 9 bases match TRBD1. Germline CDR1 is SGHAT and CDR2 is FQNNGV. This CDR3 comprises 13 residues. Unmatched junction bases numbered 2, after V lost 4 bases and J lost 5 bases. The CDR3 here is CASSWTGDETQYF. Here the CDR3 DNA reads TGTGCCAGCAGCTGGACAGGGGATGAGACCCAGTACTTC.

The chain carries TRBV14 and TRBJ2-3; no reliable D call. V gave up 4 bases and J gave up 7 bases, with 9 bases separating them. CDR1 and CDR2 (germline): SGHDN, FVKESK. There are 12 residues in the CDR3. The DNA of the CDR3 is TGTGCCAGCAGCCTTAGCCAGTATACGCAGTATTTT. The encoded protein is CASSLSQYTQYF.

This clonotype occurred a few times. Here the CDR3 reads CASSYGARDRYF. CDR3 bases: TGTGCCAGCAGTTACGGGGCAAGGGACAGGTACTTC. V and J are TRBV6-6 and TRBJ2-7; 7 nucleotides line up with TRBD1. The germline CDR1 and CDR2 sequences are MNHNY and SVGAGI (reference sequence). This CDR3 has 12 residues. J lost 12 bases, V lost 2 bases, and 7 bases had no gene match.

This chain connects TRBV14 to TRBJ2-5, with D tentatively TRBD1 (5 bases). This CDR3 has 15 residues. Germline CDR1 is SGHDN and CDR2 is FVKESK. The V gene lost 4 bases and the J gene lost 4 bases, with 16 bases spanning the gap. The CDR3, as DNA: TGTGCCAGCAGCCCCCCAGGGCTTTACCGAGAGACCCAGTACTTC. Protein: CASSPPGLYRETQYF.

V is TRBV7-2 and J is TRBJ1-2, with D unclear. The CDR3 covers 11 residues. The germline gives CDR1 SGHTA, CDR2 FQGNSA. Between the trimmed V and J ends, which lost 5 bases and 7 bases, there was a span of 8 bases. The CDR3 here is CASSHSAGYTF. The CDR3 DNA reads TGTGCCAGCAGCCACTCGGCTGGCTACACCTTC.

This clonotype was counted once. V usage is TRBV6-5 and J usage is TRBJ2-5; 9 nucleotides align to TRBD2. Germline V gene data show CDR1 as MNHEY and CDR2 as SVGAGI. The CDR3 contains 14 residues. Trimming cost V 5 bases and J 3 bases; bases outside gene matches: 4. CDR3 in amino acids: CASSRLAVKETQYF. The CDR3 DNA reads as TGTGCCAGCAGTCGACTAGCGGTGAAAGAGACCCAGTACTTC.

V usage is TRBV20-1 and J usage is TRBJ1-1, with a tentative D call TRBD1 (5 bases). CDR3 length equals 14 residues. The V gene lost 4 bases and the J gene lost 2 bases, with 14 bases spanning the gap. The germline V gene encodes CDR1 DFQATT and CDR2 SNEGSKA (reference sequence). CDR3 bases: TGCAGTGCTATTTTCTGGGGCAGCAACACTGAAGCTTTCTTT. Its translation is CSAIFWGSNTEAFF.

As to this clonotype: A much larger clonotype is one base distant, so this may be a read error. This sequence joins TRBV4-2 and TRBJ2-5; D is perhaps TRBD1 (7 bases). The V end lost 4 bases, the J end lost 11 bases, and 26 bases lay between the germline ends. This CDR3 has 16 amino acids. Germline CDR1 and CDR2: LGHNA and YNFKEQ. The CDR3 DNA reads as TGTGCCAGCAGCCCAACTAGCCGGGACAGATACAATGAGCAGTACTTC. Its protein product is CASSPTSRDRYNEQYF.

V usage is TRBV12-3 or TRBV12-4 and J usage is TRBJ2-5; the match to TRBD1 covers 8 bases. V lost 5 bases and J lost 9; bases outside the gene matches: 14. CDR3 length: 15 amino acids. The CDR3 loop is CASSHLGQGGEAQYF. The CDR3 DNA reads as TGTGCCAGCAGTCACCTCGGACAGGGTGGGGAGGCCCAGTACTTC.

As for this clonotype: This may be a read error, as it is one base from a much larger clone. The chain has TRBV5-1 and TRBJ2-1; no firm D call. This CDR3 region has 13 residues. V gave up 0 bases and J gave up 12 bases, with 13 bases separating them. Per the germline V gene, CDR1 is SGHRS and CDR2 is YFSETQ. CDR3 in amino acids: CASSLVGSDGQFF. As DNA, the CDR3 is TGCGCCAGCAGCTTGGTGGGTTCTGATGGGCAGTTCTTC.

The chain recombines TRBV25-1 with TRBJ2-3; D unclear. The CDR3 consists of 15 residues. V lost 6 bases, J lost 2 bases, and 15 bases lay in between. Germline V lookup: CDR1 MGHDK, CDR2 SYGVNS. CDR3 in DNA: TGTGCCAGCAGCCCCCTTGAAGGACCCACAGATACGCAGTATTTT. As protein: CASSPLEGPTDTQYF.

The gene calls are TRBV30 and TRBJ1-2, with D possibly matching TRBD1 (5 bases). Germline V gives CDR1 GTSNPN, CDR2 SVGIG (reference sequence). This CDR3 contains 12 residues. V was shortened by 1 base and J by 4 bases, with 7 bases between the two germline ends. For the CDR3, the DNA is TGTGCCTGGAGTGCGGGACCCTATGGCTACACCTTC. Translation gives CAWSAGPYGYTF.

This CDR3 is CASSQGVLAGGPLYQETQYF. For the CDR3, the DNA is TGTGCCAGCAGCCAAGGGGTTCTAGCGGGAGGGCCCCTGTACCAAGAGACCCAGTACTTC. V usage is TRBV7-2 and J usage is TRBJ2-5, with 12 positions matching TRBD2. Germline V gene sequence: CDR1 SGHTA, CDR2 FQGNSA. V lost 5 bases, J lost 0 bases, and 16 bases stayed unmatched. This CDR3 has 20 residues.

This clonotype was counted at least ten times. This sequence joins TRBV3-1 and TRBJ2-7; D uncertain. V was pared by 3 bases and J by 0 bases, with 12 bases between. The germline V gene has CDR1 LGHDT and CDR2 YNNKEL (reference sequence). This CDR3 is 15 amino acids long. In nucleotides, the CDR3 is TGTGCCAGCAGCCATGCAGGTAGAAGCTCCTACGAGCAGTACTTC. Amino acids: CASSHAGRSSYEQYF.